This T cell receptor (beta chain) was sequenced during a study of blood T cell repertoires in COVID-19 (TCRdb year 2020). A note on the overall study: The collaborator samples originated in the United States, Italy and Spain and spanned the acute and convalescent phases of COVID-19. Nearly every sample came with metadata listing a de-identified subject ID, COVID-19 status, age in years and sex. The prospective study material was composed of cDNA or gDNA derived from T cells, B-cell-depleted T cells, or PBMCs. Samples came from the ongoing ImmuneRACE study (first 160 participants) plus 1,254 subjects from 6 global collaborators. The repertoires were released in a freely available public database intended as a resource for research on the immune response to SARS-CoV-2. Subjects who had been exposed to COVID-19, were actively infected with it, or had recovered from it provided the deeply sampled blood TCRbeta repertoires that made up the dataset. Where available, HLA class I and class II types were obtained from metadata supplied by the sample provider rather than from assay-based typing. The paper as a whole reports these results and caveats: How much clinical and demographic metadata was included differed by source and by participant, and the metadata was provided uncurated.

Including cysteine and phenylalanine, the CDR3 has 16 amino acids. The sequence is cut down to CDR3 DNA, 48 bases in frame from base 1. The germline V gene supplies CDR1 KGHSH and CDR2 LQKENI. Trimming costs V 3 bases and J 3 bases, and their ends lie 16 bases apart. Concerning this clone itself: This clone's antigen is unknown. Base quality data are lacking; no much larger clone is found one base away.

Each collaborating institution followed its own protocols to collect whole blood in K2EDTA tubes. For TCRbeta analysis, collaborators shipped samples as frozen whole blood, isolated PBMCs, or DNA extracted from either of those sample types. TCRbeta CDR3 regions were amplified from genomic DNA by means of the immunoSEQ Assay, a bias-controlled multiplex PCR. The study's own analysis went as follows. Within the assay, amplification of reference gene primers was used to estimate how many nucleated cells each sample contained. To quantify the absolute abundance of each unique TCRbeta CDR3 rearrangement, sequence reads were collapsed and filtered. For each sample, productive Simpson clonality was calculated as the square root of Simpson's diversity index across productive rearrangements. As stored in TCRdb, this immuneACCESS dataset retains in-frame rearrangements with V and J assigned. A fraction of the clones does not appear; measured against another copy, unresolved V genes explain less than half of the discrepancy, and the remainder lacks a known reason. V, J and clone size were drawn from that table, and D and trimming were deduced from the DNA. This sample has around 170,000 clones in its table, and 78% of those were observed once. The ten most abundant clones make up around 14% of the sample.

Here the chain combines TRBV18 and TRBJ2-3; perhaps TRBD1 is the D gene, with 6 bases matching. The source is a woman older than 75 with acute or convalescent COVID-19. The source material was peripheral blood. The sequenced DNA is TGTGCCAGCTCACCGGTCGTGACAGGTGATACAGATACGCAGTATTTT. This yields the protein CASSPVVTGDTDTQYF. Where the CDR3 stops, the reference TRBV18 and TRBJ2-3 genes take over; the full variable domain is NAGVMQNPRHLVRRRGQEARLRCSPMKGHSHVYWYRQLPEEGLKFMVYLQKENIIDESGMPKERFSAEFPKEGPSILRIQQVVRGDSAAYFCASSPVVTGDTDTQYFGPGTRLTVL.